This T cell receptor beta chain is from a study of blood T cell repertoires in COVID-19. Study summary: COVID-19 samples, acute and convalescent, were from the United States, Italy and Spain. From T cells, B-cell-depleted T cells, or PBMCs came the material, which was cDNA or gDNA.

Source study methods: Reference gene primer amplification in the assay estimated nucleated cell counts. TCRdb keeps only in-frame clones here, not all; method: immunoSEQ multiplex PCR. That table gives V, J and clone size, and the DNA gave D and trimming. The sample lists 250,000 or so clones, roughly 89% occurring once. This CDR3 is 14 amino acids long. CDR1 is SGHTA and CDR2 is FQGTGA in the germline V gene. The V end lost 6 bases, the J end lost 4 bases, and 15 bases lay between the germline ends. Enrolment of Seattle patients took place during active infection, and they were followed longitudinally.

Sequenced sample: peripheral blood. The chain joins TRBV7-3 to TRBJ1-2, with TRBD1 as a possible D gene (5 bases). The clonotype originates from a woman aged 60-70 years with COVID-19, enrolled during active disease. DNA for the CDR3: TGTGCCAGCAGTCCAGGCCCAGGGATCTATGGCTACACCTTC. Translation gives CASSPGPGIYGYTF.